One and the same sample provided the 17 T cell receptor beta chains below, sequenced in a study of T cells after yellow fever vaccination. TCRdb re-derived calls from the 5' RACE reads in MiXCR, one entry per CDR3 protein. Of fewer than 20,000 distinct CDR3 sequences in the sample, more than 4% are singletons; the top ten hold more than 0.4%. Source: PBMCs, either bulk or a sorted T-cell subset (CD4+, CD8+, memory, or dextramer-sorted; not recorded which), taken 15 days after the yellow fever booster vaccination. These receptors came from a man aged 25-45 years who received the YFV17D yellow fever vaccine.

This clonotype was found many times. The chain links TRBV12-3 or TRBV12-4 to TRBJ1-2, with D unresolved. The CDR3 is 13 residues long. V was pared by 4 bases and J by 4 bases, with 10 bases between. CDR3 sequence (DNA): TGTGCCAGCAGTTCCCCCCACGCCTATGGCTACACCTTC. It translates to CASSSPHAYGYTF.

This clonotype was counted at least ten times. The V gene is TRBV10-3, the J gene TRBJ2-7, with D unresolved. The CDR3 sequence is 19 residues long. V lost 0 bases to trimming and J lost 0 bases, with 21 bases between them. The V gene's germline CDR1 is ENHRY and CDR2 SYGVKD. In DNA, the CDR3 is TGTGCCATCAGTGAGTCAAGTGGGTCGCCAACTGGGATCTCCTACGAGCAGTACTTC. Translated, it gives CAISESSGSPTGISYEQYF.

The chain is built from TRBV19 and TRBJ2-4, with TRBD1 as a possible D gene (6 bases). This CDR3 is 15 amino acids long. Trimming stripped 3 bases from V and 3 bases from J, with 12 bases between. The germline V gene encodes CDR1 LNHDA and CDR2 SQIVND (reference sequence). Here the CDR3 DNA reads TGTGCCAGTAGTATCGCACCAGGGGTCAAAAACATTCAGTACTTC. Encoded protein: CASSIAPGVKNIQYF.

This clonotype was observed at least ten times. V and J are TRBV10-3 and TRBJ2-3; 8 bases fit TRBD2. From germline, CDR1 is ENHRY and CDR2 SYGVKD. The CDR3 has 14 residues. The trim removed 11 bases at V and 4 bases at J, leaving 11 bases unmatched. The CDR3 spells CASTSSGSADTQYF. CDR3 sequence (DNA): TGTGCCTCCACCTCTAGCGGGTCAGCAGATACGCAGTATTTT.

In this sample, this clonotype turned up many times. The genes are TRBV7-8 and TRBJ2-1; D possibly corresponds to TRBD2 (5 bases). Germline CDR1 and CDR2: SGHVS and FQNEAQ. With 3 bases removed from V and 0 bases from J, the gap between germline ends came to 12 bases. The CDR3 is 16 residues long. The DNA of the CDR3 is TGTGCCAGCAGCTTTGAGCGGCTTAGCTCCTACAATGAGCAGTTCTTC. Encoded protein: CASSFERLSSYNEQFF.

Ten or more counts support this clonotype. The V gene is TRBV4-3, the J gene TRBJ2-1; 10 bases match TRBD2. This CDR3 is built from 16 residues. The V gene's germline CDR1 is LGHNA and CDR2 YSLEER. The V gene end was trimmed by 0 bases and the J gene end by 11 bases; junction bases not matched to a gene: 10. The chain's CDR3 is CASSQDSQREGRKQFF. Here the CDR3 DNA reads TGCGCCAGCAGCCAAGATTCCCAGCGGGAGGGCCGTAAGCAGTTCTTC.

This clonotype was observed many times. The CDR3: CASSPVTADYEQYF. The DNA for the CDR3 is TGCGCCAGCAGCCCAGTGACGGCAGACTACGAGCAGTACTTC. The chain recombines TRBV4-1 with TRBJ2-7, with no clear D. V was clipped by 4 bases and J by 3 bases, with 13 bases between them. Per the germline V gene, CDR1 is MGHRA and CDR2 is YSYEKL. The CDR3 runs 14 residues.

Ten or more counts support this clonotype. The chain has TRBV10-3 and TRBJ1-5; 8 bases line up with TRBD1. CDR1 is ENHRY and CDR2 is SYGVKD in the germline V gene. The CDR3 covers 15 residues. The junction had 7 bases not matched to a gene; V was cut back by 6 bases and J by 3 bases. This CDR3 is CAIRQGTGDNQPQHF. For the CDR3, the DNA is TGTGCCATCAGGCAGGGGACAGGCGACAATCAGCCCCAGCATTTT.

In this sample, this clonotype turned up many times. The rearrangement joins TRBV11-2 to TRBJ2-7; D gene unclear. Germline loops: CDR1 SGHAT, CDR2 FQNNGV. V shed 5 bases and J shed 2 bases, with 16 bases lying between them. This CDR3 contains 15 residues. DNA of the CDR3: TGTGCCAGCAGCAACGGCCGAGGAACCACCTACGAGCAGTACTTC. This codes for CASSNGRGTTYEQYF.

This clonotype is medium-sized by share. The V and J genes are TRBV4-3 and TRBJ2-3, with 9 bases matching TRBD2. The CDR3 totals 15 residues. The V and J ends lost 3 bases and 3 bases, in that order; junction bases with no gene match: 4. Germline V gene sequence: CDR1 LGHNA, CDR2 YSLEER. CDR3 sequence reads: CASSQLAGETDTQYF. The CDR3 DNA reads TGCGCCAGCAGCCAGTTAGCGGGAGAGACAGATACGCAGTATTTT.

In this sample, this clonotype turned up many times. The chain carries TRBV14 and TRBJ1-2, with D perhaps TRBD1 (6 bases). The germline V gene has CDR1 SGHDN and CDR2 FVKESK. The CDR3 contains 17 residues. Trimming removed 4 bases at V and 8 bases at J, with 26 bases between. The CDR3 is CASSPTPGQPVSGGYTF. For the CDR3, the DNA is TGTGCCAGCAGCCCTACCCCGGGACAACCCGTCAGTGGCGGCTACACCTTC.

This clonotype was seen at least ten times. As DNA, the CDR3 is TGCAGTGCCCTCCAAGACGGAACAGATACGCAGTATTTT. Translated: CSALQDGTDTQYF. The chain joins TRBV20-1 to TRBJ2-3; D call uncertain. Germline CDR1 reads DFQATT; CDR2 reads SNEGSKA (reference sequence). The CDR3 runs to 13 residues. Trimming left V 6 bases short and J 3 bases short, with 13 bases between.

This clonotype showed up many times. The rearrangement uses TRBV5-1 and TRBJ2-5; D remains ambiguous. Germline V gene data show CDR1 as SGHRS and CDR2 as YFSETQ. This CDR3 comprises 12 residues. V was cut by 4 bases and J by 2 bases, with 6 bases left in between. CDR3 sequence: CASSLSQETQYF. The CDR3 coding sequence is TGCGCCAGCAGCCTATCTCAAGAGACCCAGTACTTC.

At least ten counts were recorded for this clonotype. The chain links TRBV29-1 to TRBJ2-1; no definite D call. Trimming removed 6 bases at V and 10 bases at J, with 16 bases between. Germline CDR1 SQVTM, CDR2 ANQGSEA. CDR3 length: 12 residues. The CDR3 loop is CSVESNGPEQFF. CDR3 DNA: TGCAGCGTAGAAAGTAACGGTCCGGAGCAGTTCTTC.

This clonotype was seen repeatedly, ten times or more. This chain links TRBV12-3 or TRBV12-4 with TRBJ2-7, with D perhaps matching TRBD1 (6 bases). V gave up 6 bases and J gave up 3 bases, with 12 bases separating them. The CDR3 loop spans 13 amino acids. For the CDR3, the DNA is TGTGCCAGCAGGATTACAGGGCGCTACGAGCAGTACTTC. This encodes CASRITGRYEQYF.

This clonotype showed up many times. The gene calls are TRBV20-1 and TRBJ2-1, with 9 positions matching TRBD2. Germline V lookup: CDR1 DFQATT, CDR2 SNEGSKA (reference sequence). Trimming took 1 base from V and 0 from J; bases not matched to a gene: 4. The CDR3 is 16 residues long. Here the CDR3 reads CSARGLAVISYNEQFF. The CDR3 nucleotides are TGCAGTGCTAGAGGACTAGCGGTTATCTCCTACAATGAGCAGTTCTTC.

This clonotype was picked up many times. The chain has TRBV7-2 and TRBJ2-5, with TRBD2 matching 9 bases. The junction had 15 bases not matched to a gene; V was cut back by 5 bases and J by 5 bases. Germline V gene data show CDR1 as SGHTA and CDR2 as FQGNSA. This CDR3 has 17 residues. Written as DNA, the CDR3 is TGTGCCAGCAGCAGCGAAGGACCGGGACTAGCAGGCGAGACCCAGTACTTC. This translates into CASSSEGPGLAGETQYF.